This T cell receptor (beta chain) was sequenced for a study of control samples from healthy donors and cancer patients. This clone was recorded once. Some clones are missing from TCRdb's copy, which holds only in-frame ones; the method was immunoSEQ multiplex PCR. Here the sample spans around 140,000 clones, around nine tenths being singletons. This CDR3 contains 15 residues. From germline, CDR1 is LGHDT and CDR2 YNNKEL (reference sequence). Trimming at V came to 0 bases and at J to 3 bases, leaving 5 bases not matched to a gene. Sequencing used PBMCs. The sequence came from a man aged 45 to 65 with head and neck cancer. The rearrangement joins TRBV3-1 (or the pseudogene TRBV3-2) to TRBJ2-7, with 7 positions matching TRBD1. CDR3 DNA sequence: TGTGCCAGCAGCCAAGATTACAACAGGGGCTACGAGCAGTACTTC. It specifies CASSQDYNRGYEQYF.